Each of the 2 T cell receptor beta chains below was sequenced from the same sample in a study of OX40 agonist ivuxolimab in advanced cancers. The assay was immunoSEQ multiplex PCR, and TCRdb's table has in-frame clones only and misses some. The data hold over 75,000 clones, with roughly 87% observed a single time. This material consisted of CD4+ or CD8+ T cells sorted from blood, taken in a trial of the OX40 agonist ivuxolimab. These receptors were collected from an adult with an advanced solid tumor such as melanoma, head and neck, liver or kidney cancer.

The chain couples TRBV21-1 to TRBJ1-1. TRBV21-1 counts as a pseudogene. This CDR3 has 13 amino acids. DNA for the CDR3: TGTGCCAGCAGCAAAGGTCCAGCCACTGAAGCTTTCTTT. Encoded protein: CASSKGPATEAFF.

The chain is built from TRBV7-2 and TRBJ1-4; the D gene is possibly TRBD1 (6 bases). The V end was cut by 6 bases, the J end by 8 bases, with 13 bases between. CDR3 length: 13 amino acids. Per germline, CDR1 SGHTA and CDR2 FQGNSA. In DNA, the CDR3 is TGTGCCAGCAGTCTAGGGACACGGGAAAAACTGTTTTTT. It encodes CASSLGTREKLFF.